The TCR beta chain described here comes from a study of T cells in Graves' hyperthyroidism and ophthalmopathy (dated by TCRdb to about 2019). Regarding the complete study: Peripheral blood samples were taken at initial diagnosis, before any treatment was given. To identify distinguishing TCR V-J signatures, a discovery cohort of about 100 patients was used, comprising under 45 with Graves' ophthalmopathy and about 59 with stable Graves' hyperthyroidism. Prospective prediction of ophthalmopathy was tested in an independent validation cohort of 18 to 20 hyperthyroidism patients and 17 patients who later progressed to ophthalmopathy. The roughly 100 discovery patients were randomly divided into training and test sets at a 7:3 ratio. In addition, the study compared T-cell repertoires in thyroid tissue and in blood from about 6 Graves' hyperthyroidism patients. After blood sampling, hyperthyroidism patients were treated with methimazole at a starting dose of 30 mg daily, and ophthalmopathy patients were treated with high-dose intravenous methylprednisolone. The paper reports TCR Vbeta CDR3 sequencing of some 140 peripheral blood samples: approximately 41 ophthalmopathy, roughly 74 hyperthyroidism and 17 progressor patients.

Stable Graves' hyperthyroidism was defined as the absence of progression to ophthalmopathy over 18 months of follow-up. Hyperthyroidism patients were newly diagnosed, had a disease duration of under 2 months, and were aged 18 to 65 years. Exclusion was applied to patients with uncontrolled infections, other autoimmune diseases, pregnancy or lactation. Diagnoses were based on clinical symptoms, serum thyroxine and TRAb, thyroid ultrasound and orbital computed tomography. Ficoll-Paque density gradient centrifugation was used to isolate PBMCs from about 9 ml of fresh peripheral blood. Total RNA was extracted with Trizol reagent, and quality was checked on an Agilent 2100 Bioanalyzer. Comments on this clonotype: This receptor's antigen is unknown. No base quality information exists; no much larger clone differs at one position.

What the work shows at the level of the full study, not this receptor alone: A 13 V-J signature model separated ophthalmopathy from stable hyperthyroidism, with approximately 87% sensitivity and roughly 84% specificity in cross-validation and 80%/75% in testing. Sample size was not statistically predetermined, and blinding of investigators to group allocation was not performed. Most expanded thyroid clonotypes (frequency above 0.001) were also detected in blood, a finding suggesting that blood repertoires may reflect thyroid immune responses. During validation, the model predicted progression to ophthalmopathy a median of roughly six months ahead of onset, with around 71% sensitivity and almost 75% specificity.

TCR beta CDR3 regions were amplified from RNA transcripts. The TCR CDR3 was subjected to a first round of RT-PCR using the HTBI primer set and the Qiagen OneStep RT-PCR kit. A second multiplex PCR round built the libraries, followed by size selection and purification. Paired-end sequencing of the libraries was performed with 100 bp reads on an Illumina HiSeq2000. Turning to the authors' computational methods: SOAPnuke was used to process the raw data, with reads discarded if the reads contained adapters or uncalled bases, had a mean Phred below 15, or lacked an exact constant-primer or identifier match. High-quality paired reads were merged with COPE v1.2.5, and unique nucleotide sequences were defined as clonotypes. Clonotypes were aligned to IMGT TRBV, TRBD and TRBJ reference segments using MiTCR v1.1. The analysis was restricted to V-J combinations with a frequency above 0.0001, which together covered 98% to 99.2% of the repertoires. The TCS score was defined as F50 (clonal expansion) divided by E x V (chaos), with BLOSUM62-based TCRdist calculated between CDR3 peptides within each V-J. Welch's t-statistics and random forest reduced around 550 V-J features to roughly 13, which were used in a naive Bayes classifier (R e1071). TCRdb cleaned the public reads at Q25 with fastp, built clones with MiXCR and kept in-frame beta chains. Every entry covers one CDR3 protein and lists the most common genes and DNA from its rows. The authors' filters were not applied to this entry. Within this sample are about 740,000 distinct CDR3 sequences, with about 15% of them counted one time only. Of the sample, roughly a tenth falls within the top ten clones.

Reading the germline V gene gives CDR1 SGHTS and CDR2 YDEGEE. Including the terminal cysteine and phenylalanine, the CDR3 comprises 12 residues. The retained sequence is limited to the CDR3, 36 bases, with the frame set at the first base. The chain is made from TRBV5-8 and TRBJ1-2; the D gene assignment is ambiguous. This clonotype was obtained from a woman younger than 30 with Graves' hyperthyroidism. The material sequenced was blood. The DNA sequence is as follows: TGTGATAGTCGGCTAATCAACTATGGCTACACCTTC. Translation gives CDSRLINYGYTF.